The table lists the clone carrying this T cell receptor beta chain with a count of one. The repertoire was sequenced with immunoSEQ multiplex PCR; TCRdb's copy has only in-frame clones and lacks some. The sample has 9,900 or so clones, roughly 98% seen once. The trim removed 6 bases at V and 5 bases at J, leaving 2 bases unmatched. This CDR3 is 13 amino acids long. CDR1 is MNHEY, CDR2 SMNVEV, per germline (reference sequence). Cells defined as naive were viable CD3+CD4+ or CD3+CD8+ and CCR7+CD45RA+CD45RO-CD95-CD27+CD28+. The data belong to a study of T cells after posttransplantation cyclophosphamide.

The sample consisted of naive CD4+ T cells sorted from PBMCs. The TCR was taken from a woman aged 55 to 70 in good health, CMV-negative, and a related stem cell transplant donor. This chain connects TRBV27 to TRBJ2-4; 9 nucleotides line up with TRBD1. The CDR3 region is CASRRTGENIQYF. The DNA for the CDR3 is TGTGCCAGCAGAAGGACAGGGGAAAACATTCAGTACTTC.